This T cell receptor (beta chain) comes out of a study of T cell repertoires and Cas9 in healthy adults. Turning to the study itself: Characterization of SpCas9-reactive CD4 and CD8 T cells covered multi-effector potency, cytotoxicity and lineage.

The CDR3 loop spans 16 amino acids. CDR1 and CDR2 (germline): MNHEY, SMNVEV (reference sequence). V shed 4 bases and J shed 4 bases, with 20 bases lying between them. Clones were sequenced by immunoSEQ multiplex PCR, and TCRdb holds only the in-frame ones, with some missing. This table holds tens of thousands of clones, around 90% found once. Sequenced: CD4+ effector T cells (CD127+, CD25-, CD137-, CD154-) from PBMCs; culture status not recorded. The chain combines TRBV27 with TRBJ2-7; D unresolved. The receptor's source is a human donor in good health. The CDR3 protein is CASSSSYRDIPYEQYV. The CDR3 bases are TGTGCCAGCAGTTCATCATACCGAGACATCCCTTACGAGCAGTACGTC.